This TCR beta chain was captured in a study of blood T cell repertoires in COVID-19. About the study: Specimens from acute and convalescent COVID-19 originated in the United States, Italy and Spain. Sources were T cells, B-cell-depleted T cells, or PBMCs; the material itself was cDNA or gDNA.

Per the study methods: The authors estimated nucleated cell counts from reference gene primer amplification. TCRdb's copy holds only in-frame clones and misses some; the assay was immunoSEQ multiplex PCR. D and trimming come from the DNA, and the V and J calls and clone size come from that table. The repertoire holds about 140,000 clones, roughly 80% seen once, with about 9.4% in the top ten. Germline-derived CDR1 and CDR2 are MNHNY and SVGAGI (reference sequence). The CDR3 length is 15 residues. V lost 3 bases and J lost 2; bases outside the gene matches: 6. This chain links TRBV6-6 with TRBJ2-7; 8 bases line up with TRBD1. The sequencing input was peripheral blood. The TCR originated in a woman aged 50 to 60 with active or convalescent COVID-19. The CDR3 reads CASSYGTGQAYEQYF. CDR3 nucleotides: TGTGCCAGCAGTTATGGGACAGGTCAGGCCTACGAGCAGTACTTC.